This T cell receptor beta chain was profiled in a study of CD8+ T cells in alopecia areata. The CDR3 runs 12 residues. Trimming removed 5 bases from V and 5 bases from J, with 12 bases in between. Per germline, CDR1 SQVTM and CDR2 ANQGSEA. After isolation, RNA underwent reverse transcription to generate cDNA as the sequencing template. The protocol was immunoSEQ multiplex PCR, while the TCRdb copy is restricted to in-frame clones and leaves out a portion. The sample contains over 25,000 clones, around three quarters of which appear only once. Sequencing was carried out using NKG2D-low CD8+ T cells sorted from blood. This TCR was sampled from a human donor with alopecia areata. J is TRBJ2-5 and V is TRBV29-1, with D perhaps being TRBD1 or TRBD2 (5 bases each). Here the CDR3 DNA reads TGCAGCGTTAGTAGTGAGGGGGAGACCCAGTACTTC. It encodes CSVSSEGETQYF.